This TCR beta chain originates from a study of blood T cell repertoires in COVID-19. Study at large: Nucleic acid was either cDNA or gDNA, and it came from T cells, B-cell-depleted T cells, or PBMCs.

Regarding this clone: Other DNA sequences in the same sample also yield this CDR3.

Methods used by the authors: Estimates of nucleated cell counts were drawn from the amplification of reference gene primers. Here immunoSEQ multiplex PCR was the method, and the copy in TCRdb shows in-frame clones only, minus some. V, J and clone size are taken as reported in that table, and D and trimming were inferred from the DNA itself. Among 260,000 or so clones listed, under 90% were seen once. Those enrolled, adults aged roughly 18 to 89 years, came from some 25 US areas. Symptom resolution, clearance, or two negative PCRs marked donors in Cohort 3 as recovered. The CDR3 extends over 15 amino acids. Looked up from germline, CDR1 is KGHSH and CDR2 is LQKENI. V lost 6 bases and J 0 bases, leaving 15 bases between the germline ends.

The TCR comes from a man aged 18 to 29 who had recovered from COVID-19. The chain joins TRBV18 to TRBJ2-7; possible D gene TRBD2, 6 bases. What was sequenced was PBMCs or T cells enriched from blood (not recorded which). The CDR3 DNA sequence: TGTGCCAGCTCCTATTTGGGGGGAAGCTCCTACGAGCAGTACTTC. As protein: CASSYLGGSSYEQYF.